These 5 T cell receptor beta chains came from one sample sequenced in a study of blood T cell repertoires in COVID-19. Produced via immunoSEQ multiplex PCR; TCRdb's table is partial and in-frame only. The table records just over 300,000 clones, roughly 91% of them present only once. Sequencing was done on a sample of peripheral blood. The receptors originated from a woman aged 25 to 45 with COVID-19, enrolled during active disease.

This clone showed up just once. V gene TRBV3-1 (or the pseudogene TRBV3-2) combines with J gene TRBJ1-2; D possibly corresponds to TRBD1 (5 bases). The germline gives CDR1 LGHDT, CDR2 YNNKEL (reference sequence). V was cut by 2 bases and J by 0 bases, with 7 bases left in between. The CDR3 contains 14 residues. CDR3 sequence (DNA): TGTGCCAGCAGCCAACGGGGGTCTAACTATGGCTACACCTTC. Residues: CASSQRGSNYGYTF.

This chain uses TRBV5-6 with TRBJ2-3; 7 nucleotides align to TRBD1. Germline values: CDR1 SGHDT, CDR2 YYEEEE. The CDR3 is made up of 13 amino acids. With 6 bases clipped from V and 3 bases from J, the junction kept 4 bases outside the gene matches. The CDR3 DNA is TGTGCCAGCACCCGGGACAGAACAGATACGCAGTATTTT. Protein product: CASTRDRTDTQYF. The full variable domain, its missing parts supplied by reference TRBV5-6 and TRBJ2-3, is DAGVTQSPTHLIKTRGQQVTLRCSPKSGHDTVSWYQQALGQGPQFIFQYYEEEERQRGNFPDRFSGHQFPNYSSELNVNALLLGDSALYLCASTRDRTDTQYFGPGTRLTVL.

This clone was counted a single time. The chain carries TRBV19 and TRBJ1-1; the match to TRBD1 covers 9 bases. This CDR3 has 14 amino acids. V dropped 6 bases and J dropped 6; count of bases not matched to a gene: 8. The germline V gene has CDR1 LNHDA and CDR2 SQIVND (reference sequence). In DNA, the CDR3 is TGTGCCAGTAGAGGGGACAGGGTCGGAGCTGAAGCTTTCTTT. Its translation: CASRGDRVGAEAFF.

V usage is TRBV7-6 and J usage is TRBJ1-2; 11 bases line up with TRBD1. CDR3 length: 16 residues. Germline V gene data show CDR1 as SGHVS and CDR2 as FNYEAQ. The junction had 11 bases not matched to a gene; V was cut back by 5 bases and J by 6 bases. CDR3 region: CASSPRTGGVLDGYTF. CDR3 nucleotide sequence: TGTGCCAGCAGCCCTCGGACAGGGGGCGTTTTGGATGGCTACACCTTC.

The chain joins TRBV7-9 to TRBJ2-1, with D hard to call. This CDR3 region has 14 residues. V was clipped by 2 bases and J by 7 bases, with 12 bases between them. CDR1 and CDR2 (germline): SEHNR, FQNEAQ (reference sequence). CDR3 DNA sequence: TGTGCCAGCAGCTTATCCCCCAGTATGAATGAGCAGTTCTTC. Translation gives CASSLSPSMNEQFF. Together with reference TRBV7-9 and TRBJ2-1, the CDR3 gives the full variable domain: DTGVSQNPRHKITKRGQNVTFRCDPISEHNRLYWYRQTLGQGPEFLTYFQNEAQLEKSRLLSDRFSAERPKGSFSTLEIQRTEQGDSAMYLCASSLSPSMNEQFFGPGTRLTVL.